These 7 T cell receptor beta chains originate from one sample sequenced in a study of cytomegalovirus exposure and HLA in healthy donors. Clones were read by immunoSEQ multiplex PCR, and TCRdb kept only the in-frame ones, dropping some. This sample has some 180,000 clones; around nine tenths occur once, and the top ten carry 7.2%. The specimen sequenced was PBMCs. The receptors were gathered from a man aged 25 to 45 in good health and CMV-seropositive.

The chain recombines TRBV4-3 with TRBJ1-2; TRBD1 agrees at 7 bases. Losses at the gene ends were 0 bases for V and 2 bases for J; bases not matched to a gene: 6. Germline V gene sequence: CDR1 LGHNA, CDR2 YSLEER. This CDR3 region has 16 residues. CDR3 DNA sequence: TGCGCCAGCAGCCAAGATCCCCAGGACAGGAACTATGGCTACACCTTC. Translated: CASSQDPQDRNYGYTF.

CDR3 sequence: CASSPGTSGAYNEQFF. The DNA of the CDR3 is TGTGCCAGCAGCCCGGGGACTAGCGGGGCCTACAATGAGCAGTTCTTC. The chain uses TRBV11-3 and TRBJ2-1, with 13 bases identical to TRBD2. The CDR3 covers 16 residues. The germline V gene encodes CDR1 SGHNT and CDR2 YENEEA. Germline trimming cut 5 bases from V and 2 bases from J; bases unmatched to any gene: 3.

This clone occurred once. This chain uses TRBV2 with TRBJ1-5; TRBD1 matches at 9 bases. Germline CDR1 and CDR2: SNHLY and FYNNEI. The CDR3 has 14 residues. V lost 6 bases and J lost 6; bases outside the gene matches: 6. The CDR3 spells CASRGQQGAQPQHF. CDR3 sequence (DNA): TGTGCCAGCAGGGGTCAACAGGGGGCTCAGCCCCAGCATTTT.

CDR3 loop: CASSSSGPERETQYF. CDR3 nucleotides: TGTGCCAGCAGCTCGTCCGGACCCGAGCGGGAGACCCAGTACTTC. The V gene is TRBV5-4, the J gene TRBJ2-5; tentative D call: TRBD2 (5 bases). The CDR3 runs 15 residues. V was pared by 3 bases and J by 5 bases, with 17 bases between. CDR1 and CDR2 from the germline V gene are SGHNT and YYREEE (reference sequence).

This sequence joins TRBV7-2 and TRBJ1-1, with D unclear. V dropped 5 bases and J dropped 1 base, with 14 bases sitting between them. CDR3 size: 15 residues. The germline V gene has CDR1 SGHTA and CDR2 FQGNSA. The CDR3 DNA reads TGTGCCAGCAGCCCGATCGGACTGAAGAACACTGAAGCTTTCTTT. Protein: CASSPIGLKNTEAFF.

This clone appeared a single time. The rearrangement uses TRBV6-5 and TRBJ1-3; D is perhaps TRBD1 (5 bases). The CDR3 sequence is 14 residues long. V lost 6 bases to trimming and J lost 2 bases, with 11 bases between them. In germline, CDR1 is MNHEY, CDR2 SVGAGI. This CDR3 is CASRGEIPGNTIYF. CDR3 DNA sequence: TGTGCCAGCAGGGGGGAGATCCCTGGAAACACCATATATTTT.

This clone was recorded once. This chain joins TRBV4-1 and TRBJ1-5; D ambiguous. V was trimmed by 0 bases and J by 0 bases, leaving 3 bases between them. The germline V gene encodes CDR1 MGHRA and CDR2 YSYEKL. The CDR3 consists of 14 residues. The chain's CDR3 is CASSQEGSNQPQHF. CDR3 coding DNA: TGCGCCAGCAGCCAAGAAGGTAGCAATCAGCCCCAGCATTTT.